A selection of T cell receptor beta chains follows, all from one sample in a study of blood T cells in healthy people across ages. Each CDR3 protein is one row after TCRdb ran MiXCR on the 5' RACE reads. The sample holds some 1,000,000 distinct CDR3 sequences, approximately 25% seen once. These data are also associated with another study on T cells of mothers and their children.

The sample taken for sequencing was blood. These receptors were obtained from a girl aged 2-10 years in good health. Both conserved end residues are part of each CDR3. The order of the fields is V gene, J gene, CDR3 length, clone size, D gene, CDR3 protein, CDR3 DNA. D genes are given only for firm matches. A clone size is listed for some rows: how often the clone was seen (once, few, many), or a class if it is expanded.

>TRBV4-3|TRBJ2-3|12|few|.
CASSRSRDTQYF
TGCGCCAGCAGCCGTTCGCGAGATACGCAGTATTTT
>TRBV20-1|TRBJ2-1|13|few|.
CSARKDTYNEQFF
TGCAGTGCTAGAAAAGACACCTACAATGAGCAGTTCTTC
>TRBV20-1|TRBJ2-1|16|.|.
CSARDGSGPPYNEQFF
TGCAGTGCTAGAGATGGATCAGGACCGCCCTACAATGAGCAGTTCTTC
>TRBV29-1|TRBJ1-2|12|few|.
CSGLTGDYGYTF
TGCAGCGGGCTTACAGGAGACTATGGCTACACCTTC
>TRBV7-9|TRBJ2-7|13|.|TRBD1
CASSPTGADEQYF
TGTGCCAGCAGCCCGACAGGGGCTGACGAGCAGTACTTC
>TRBV12-3/TRBV12-4|TRBJ1-4|16|.|TRBD1
CAGRLGQDPYNEKLFF
TGTGCCGGCAGGTTGGGACAGGATCCGTATAATGAAAAACTGTTTTTT
>TRBV20-1|TRBJ2-5|13|.|.
CSAPSPGAETQYF
TGCAGTGCTCCCTCTCCCGGGGCAGAGACCCAGTACTTC
>TRBV4-3|TRBJ1-1|13|.|.
CASSQTGLTEAFF
TGCGCCAGCAGCCAAACAGGCTTAACTGAAGCTTTCTTT
>TRBV9|TRBJ1-2|13|.|.
CASSVETDYGYTF
TGTGCCAGCAGCGTAGAGACGGACTATGGCTACACCTTC
>TRBV7-8|TRBJ1-1|13|.|.
CASSLGLGEEAFF
TGTGCCAGCAGCTTGGGCCTGGGAGAGGAGGCTTTCTTT
>TRBV4-3|TRBJ2-4|15|once|TRBD2
CASSQLPGGKNIQYF
TGCGCCAGCAGCCAATTACCCGGGGGGAAAAACATTCAGTACTTC
>TRBV13|TRBJ1-5|14|few|.
CASSLGQYNQPQHF
TGTGCCAGCAGCTTGGGGCAGTACAATCAGCCCCAGCATTTT
>TRBV29-1|TRBJ2-7|12|few|.
CSVDDGPYEQYF
TGCAGCGTTGACGACGGTCCCTACGAGCAGTACTTC
>TRBV6-5|TRBJ1-4|14|.|TRBD1
CASSPDRGVEKLFF
TGTGCCAGCAGCCCGGACAGGGGAGTGGAAAAACTGTTTTTT
>TRBV9|TRBJ1-2|12|.|.
CASSVTGAGYTF
TGTGCCAGCAGCGTTACGGGGGCTGGCTACACCTTC
>TRBV11-2|TRBJ2-5|16|.|TRBD1
CASSPGDRGEGETQYF
TGTGCCAGCAGCCCCGGGGACAGGGGAGAAGGAGAGACCCAGTACTTC
>TRBV3-1|TRBJ1-2|13|.|.
CASRPGNNYGYTF
TGTGCCAGCAGGCCGGGAAATAACTATGGCTACACCTTC
>TRBV6-1|TRBJ1-6|16|.|TRBD1
CASSEQPGGGNSPLHF
TGTGCCAGCAGTGAACAGCCAGGGGGTGGAAATTCACCCCTCCACTTT
>TRBV7-9|TRBJ2-2|16|.|TRBD2
CASSLGLAEYTGELFF
TGTGCCAGCAGCTTAGGACTAGCGGAGTACACCGGGGAGCTGTTTTTT
>TRBV25-1|TRBJ1-2|14|.|.
CASSRFGQHYGYTF
TGTGCCAGCAGTCGCTTCGGACAACACTATGGCTACACCTTC
>TRBV5-1|TRBJ2-1|14|.|TRBD2
CASSPTSGSYEQFF
TGCGCCAGCAGCCCGACTAGCGGGAGCTATGAGCAGTTCTTC
>TRBV6-5|TRBJ1-1|15|.|.
CASRVIMGAMTEAFF
TGTGCCAGCAGAGTTATTATGGGGGCGATGACTGAAGCTTTCTTT
>TRBV19|TRBJ2-1|15|few|.
CASNQPPSSYNEQFF
TGTGCCAGTAATCAACCCCCGAGCTCCTACAATGAGCAGTTCTTC
>TRBV9|TRBJ2-5|15|few|.
CASSVGRQSQETQYF
TGTGCCAGCAGCGTAGGCAGACAGTCTCAAGAGACCCAGTACTTC
>TRBV4-1|TRBJ1-2|16|few|.
CASSPPITGLNYGYTF
TGCGCCAGCAGCCCCCCGATCACGGGACTTAACTATGGCTACACCTTC
>TRBV2|TRBJ1-1|12|.|.
CASSGVGEEAFF
TGTGCCAGCAGTGGGGTGGGCGAGGAAGCTTTCTTT
>TRBV12-3/TRBV12-4|TRBJ2-7|17|few|.
CASSLYFGGVKFYEQYF
TGTGCCAGCAGTTTGTATTTCGGGGGCGTTAAGTTTTACGAGCAGTACTTC
>TRBV5-1|TRBJ1-2|16|few|.
CASSLAVFQDTYGYTF
TGCGCCAGCAGCTTGGCCGTCTTTCAAGATACATATGGCTACACCTTC
>TRBV29-1|TRBJ2-1|12|.|TRBD2
CSVVGGLAEQFF
TGCAGCGTTGTAGGGGGACTAGCGGAGCAGTTCTTC
>TRBV7-9|TRBJ2-7|14|few|TRBD2
CASSLSLAGNEQYF
TGTGCCAGCAGCTTAAGCCTAGCGGGAAACGAGCAGTACTTC
>TRBV5-1|TRBJ2-5|14|.|.
CASSASGVRETQYF
TGCGCCAGCAGCGCCTCTGGGGTTCGGGAGACCCAGTACTTC
>TRBV4-3|TRBJ2-2|18|few|TRBD2
CASSVLYGGDPNTGELFF
TGCGCCAGCAGCGTCCTATATGGGGGGGATCCTAACACCGGGGAGCTGTTTTTT
>TRBV29-1|TRBJ1-2|14|.|.
CSVDRQLLPGGYTF
TGCAGCGTTGACAGGCAGCTCTTACCAGGGGGCTACACCTTC